This is a list of T cell receptor beta chains from one sample in a study of Ad26.COV2.S vaccination and SARS-CoV-2 variants. The table came from immunoSEQ multiplex PCR; TCRdb's copy has only in-frame clones and leaves some out. This sample has about 320,000 clones; roughly 90% occur once, and the top ten carry about 5%. Material: peripheral blood, obtained in a trial of Ad26.COV2.S vaccine versus placebo. The origin of the receptors is a person between 18 and 65 years old who received the Ad26.COV2.S COVID-19 vaccine or a placebo. Each CDR3 is given with its conserved first and last residue. A D gene is named only where the DNA matches it firmly. Expanded clones are given a class, and other clones once, few, many or no size at all.

size	V	J	D	DNA	CDR3
few	TRBV5-1	TRBJ1-1	-	TGCGCCAGCAGCTCGCCCGGGGGGGTCCCGAACACTGAAGCTTTCTTT	CASSSPGGVPNTEAFF
-	TRBV27	TRBJ2-5	TRBD2	TGTGCCAGCAGTCGGATACTAGCGGGAGGGCCGGAGACCCAGTACTTC	CASSRILAGGPETQYF
-	TRBV18	TRBJ1-4	-	TGTGCCAGCTCCCAGAACCGACGGACTAATGAAAAACTGTTTTTT	CASSQNRRTNEKLFF
-	TRBV30	TRBJ2-4	-	TGTGCCTGGAAAGCCCGGGGCGGGGCCAAAAACATTCAGTACTTC	CAWKARGGAKNIQYF
few	TRBV6-2/TRBV6-3	TRBJ1-5	-	TGTGCCAGCAGTTACCAGGGTTACAATCAGCCCCAGCATTTT	CASSYQGYNQPQHF
-	TRBV19	TRBJ2-1	TRBD2	TGTGCCAGTGGAGGGACTAGCGGGAGATCCTACAATGAGCAGTTCTTC	CASGGTSGRSYNEQFF
-	TRBV30	TRBJ1-2	TRBD1	TGTGCCTGGAGTGTCGGGACAGGGGGCGCCGGGGGAGGCTACACCTTC	CAWSVGTGGAGGGYTF
-	TRBV7-6	TRBJ1-5	-	TGTGCCAGCAGCTTAGGTGGCGGGAGGTCGACCCAGCATTTT	CASSLGGGRSTQHF
once	TRBV10-3	TRBJ2-1	-	TGTGCCATCAGTGATAGTTTCCGCGACAATGAGCAGTTCTTC	CAISDSFRDNEQFF
-	TRBV6-2/TRBV6-3	TRBJ2-1	TRBD2	TGTGCCAGCGGCCCAACTAGCGGGAGAGATGAGCAGTTCTTC	CASGPTSGRDEQFF
once	TRBV2	TRBJ1-2	TRBD1	TGTGCCAGCAGATCGGACAGGGGGGGCTATGGCTACACCTTC	CASRSDRGGYGYTF
-	TRBV5-1	TRBJ1-1	TRBD1	TGCGCCAGCAGCTTGGTACAGGGGTCCCTGAACACTGAAGCTTTCTTT	CASSLVQGSLNTEAFF
-	TRBV4-3	TRBJ2-2	TRBD2	TGCGCCAGCAGCCGGTCCACTAGCGGGGGAATACAAACCGGGGAGCTGTTTTTT	CASSRSTSGGIQTGELFF
-	TRBV11-3	TRBJ1-2	-	TGTGCCAGCAGCCCAAAGGTCGCGCTCACCTTC	CASSPKVALTF
-	TRBV28	TRBJ2-6	TRBD2	TGTGCCAGCAGTTTATCTCCGGGGGGAGCTGGGGCCAACGTCCTGACTTTC	CASSLSPGGAGANVLTF
-	TRBV20-1	TRBJ2-1	TRBD1	TGCAGTGCTAGTTGGTCCGGACAGGTAACTGAGCAGTTCTTC	CSASWSGQVTEQFF
-	TRBV23-1	TRBJ1-5	-	TGCGCCAGCAGTCAATCCCCGAGGGAGCTGGATCAGCCCCAGCATTTT	CASSQSPRELDQPQHF
-	TRBV25-1	TRBJ2-5	-	TGTGCCAGCAGTGATGCCAGGAGGCCACAAGAGACCCAGTACTTC	CASSDARRPQETQYF
-	TRBV7-3	TRBJ2-3	-	TGTGCCAGCACCGGTTCCACAGATACGCAGTATTTT	CASTGSTDTQYF
-	TRBV6-2/TRBV6-3	TRBJ1-6	-	TGTGCCAGCAGTCGCATGGGGACACCAGCAAATTCACCCCTCCACTTT	CASSRMGTPANSPLHF
once	TRBV6-2/TRBV6-3	TRBJ1-4	-	TGTGCCAGCAGTTGGTACGGGGGATCCGGCCATGAAAAACTGTTTTTT	CASSWYGGSGHEKLFF
-	TRBV7-2	TRBJ2-1	-	TGTGCCAGCAGCTTAGACATCCTAGACAATGAGCAGTTCTTC	CASSLDILDNEQFF
-	TRBV18	TRBJ2-2	-	TGTGCCAGCTCACCGCCTAATGTCAACACCGGGGAGCTGTTTTTT	CASSPPNVNTGELFF
-	TRBV7-6	TRBJ1-2	-	TGTGCCAGCAGCTTAGCGATAGGGAACTATGGCTACACCTTC	CASSLAIGNYGYTF
-	TRBV7-9	TRBJ1-2	-	TGTGCCAGCAGCTTAGAGAACCGGGCCCCGTATGGCTACACCTTC	CASSLENRAPYGYTF
-	TRBV9	TRBJ2-1	TRBD1	TGTGCCAGCAGCGCCTCCGGGACAGGGATCAATGAGCAGTTCTTC	CASSASGTGINEQFF
-	TRBV4-1	TRBJ2-5	-	TGCGCCAGCAGCCAAGATATCCCCCAGGGAGAGACCCAGTACTTC	CASSQDIPQGETQYF
-	TRBV6-5	TRBJ1-5	TRBD1	TGTGCCAGCAGTTACTCGGGACAGGTTCAGCCCCAGCATTTT	CASSYSGQVQPQHF
once	TRBV2	TRBJ2-7	-	TGTGCCAGCAGTACAAGGGAGGCTGGCGAGCAGTACTTC	CASSTREAGEQYF
-	TRBV29-1	TRBJ1-4	-	TGCAGCCACGGGGGGCAGGGGAATGAAAAACTGTTTTTT	CSHGGQGNEKLFF
-	TRBV5-1	TRBJ2-7	TRBD2	TGCGCCAGCAGCACCGAGCGGGGGGCTGGCGAGCAGTACTTC	CASSTERGAGEQYF
-	TRBV7-9	TRBJ1-4	-	TGTGCCAGCAGCTTCTACGGGAATGAAAAACTGTTTTTT	CASSFYGNEKLFF
-	TRBV4-3	TRBJ1-2	TRBD1	TGCGCCAGCAGCCAAGATACTGGGACAGGGAATGGCTACACCTTC	CASSQDTGTGNGYTF
-	TRBV4-3	TRBJ2-1	TRBD2	TGCGCCAGCAGCCAAGGCGTCCCTAGCGGGGTTTACAATGAGCAGTTCTTC	CASSQGVPSGVYNEQFF
-	TRBV5-4	TRBJ2-7	-	TGTGCCAGCACCGACATGGGCAGGCCGGACTACGAGCAGTACTTC	CASTDMGRPDYEQYF
once	TRBV7-2	TRBJ1-1	TRBD1	TGTGCCAGCACCTTTGGACAGGGAACCCTAAACACTGGTGAAGCTTTCTTT	CASTFGQGTLNTGEAFF
-	TRBV6-5	TRBJ1-2	-	TGTGCCAGCAGTTTAGGACAGCCGCCGGACGGCTACACCTTC	CASSLGQPPDGYTF
-	TRBV27	TRBJ1-1	-	TGTGCCAGCAGTTTTAGTAGATTGAACACTGAAGCTTTCTTT	CASSFSRLNTEAFF
-	TRBV3-1/TRBV3-2	TRBJ2-1	TRBD2	TGTGCCAGCAGGACTAGCGGATTTTCAATTTCGGGGAATGAGCAGTTCTTC	CASRTSGFSISGNEQFF
once	TRBV5-1	TRBJ2-5	TRBD2	TGCGCCAGCAGCTCCATAGCGGGGGGGAACCAAGAGACCCAGTACTTC	CASSSIAGGNQETQYF
few	TRBV4-3	TRBJ2-7	-	TGCGCCAGCAGCCAAGCGATGGGACCGACCTACGAGCAGTACTTC	CASSQAMGPTYEQYF
once	TRBV6-5	TRBJ1-1	-	TGTGCCAGCACCGTTGAGATGAGCACTGAAGCTTTCTTT	CASTVEMSTEAFF
once	TRBV24-1	TRBJ2-2	-	TGTGCCACCAGTGATCCTCGGGGCGGGCTGGACGGGGAGCTGTTTTTT	CATSDPRGGLDGELFF
-	TRBV12-5	TRBJ2-2	-	TGTGCTAGTGGTTTGTTTGGGGAGCTGTTTTTT	CASGLFGELFF
-	TRBV18	TRBJ2-7	TRBD1	TGTGCCAGCTCACCACGCTTAGGGGCGGGACAGGACTCCTACGAGCAGTACTTC	CASSPRLGAGQDSYEQYF
-	TRBV25-1	TRBJ1-1	-	TGTGCCAGCAGTGAACGGGTCAGGTCCGACTCTGAAGCTTTCTTT	CASSERVRSDSEAFF
-	TRBV7-6	TRBJ2-5	TRBD2	TGTGCCAGCAGCTTAGATACTAGCGGGATCGCTCTGTGGGAGACCCAGTACTTC	CASSLDTSGIALWETQYF
-	TRBV7-9	TRBJ2-2	-	TGTGCCAGCAGAGCTGACAGGATGAACACCGGGGAGCTGTTTTTT	CASRADRMNTGELFF
-	TRBV14	TRBJ1-2	TRBD1	TGTGCCAGCAGCCCCCTGGGGACAGCTCTTTATGGCTACACCTTC	CASSPLGTALYGYTF
once	TRBV12-2	TRBJ2-1	-	TGTGCAAGTCGCTTAGCGCATCCGGTGGAGGCCTGCTCCTACAATGAGCAGTTCTTC	CASRLAHPVEACSYNEQFF
-	TRBV19	TRBJ2-1	TRBD2	TGTGCCAGTAGTCCCACTAGCGGGGGTTGGAATGAGCAGTTCTTC	CASSPTSGGWNEQFF
-	TRBV2	TRBJ1-5	-	TGTGCCAGCAGTGGGGGCGAACCATATAGCAATCAGCCCCAGCATTTT	CASSGGEPYSNQPQHF
-	TRBV6-2/TRBV6-3	TRBJ1-5	-	TGTGCCAGCAGTTACCCCTTCCCTCAGCCCCAGCATTTT	CASSYPFPQPQHF
-	TRBV7-2	TRBJ2-1	TRBD2	TGTGCCAGCAGCTCCCAAGCGGGAGCCTACAATGAGCAGTTCTTC	CASSSQAGAYNEQFF
-	TRBV25-1	TRBJ1-3	-	TGTGCCAGCAGTGAACTCATGGGAAACACCATATATTTT	CASSELMGNTIYF